This T cell receptor beta chain was found in a study of CD4 and CD8 cells across lung adenocarcinoma regions. This clonotype was picked up many times. From the PCR reads, TCRdb called clonotypes with MiXCR, one entry per CDR3 protein. The sample contains some 5,000 distinct CDR3 sequences, around 45% of which appear only once. This TCR came from a female donor with lung adenocarcinoma. The CD4 and CD8 labels of this study may be unreliable. Sequenced material: CD4+ T cells from the margin of a lung tumor.

As DNA, the CDR3 is TGTGCCACCAGGGGGACTAGCGGAGACAATGAGCAGTTCTTC. Protein: CATRGTSGDNEQFF. The gene calls are TRBV15 and TRBJ2-1; 11 bases fit TRBD2. CDR1 and CDR2 (germline): LNHNV, YYDKDF (reference sequence). After removal of 6 bases from V and 5 bases from J, the junction contained 3 bases not matched to a gene. The CDR3 runs 14 residues. Full variable domain (remainder filled in from reference TRBV15 and TRBJ2-1): DAMVIQNPRYQVTQFGKPVTLSCSQTLNHNVMYWYQQKSSQAPKLLFHYYDKDFNNEADTPDNFQSRRPNTSFCFLDIRSPGLGDTAMYLCATRGTSGDNEQFFGPGTRLTVL.